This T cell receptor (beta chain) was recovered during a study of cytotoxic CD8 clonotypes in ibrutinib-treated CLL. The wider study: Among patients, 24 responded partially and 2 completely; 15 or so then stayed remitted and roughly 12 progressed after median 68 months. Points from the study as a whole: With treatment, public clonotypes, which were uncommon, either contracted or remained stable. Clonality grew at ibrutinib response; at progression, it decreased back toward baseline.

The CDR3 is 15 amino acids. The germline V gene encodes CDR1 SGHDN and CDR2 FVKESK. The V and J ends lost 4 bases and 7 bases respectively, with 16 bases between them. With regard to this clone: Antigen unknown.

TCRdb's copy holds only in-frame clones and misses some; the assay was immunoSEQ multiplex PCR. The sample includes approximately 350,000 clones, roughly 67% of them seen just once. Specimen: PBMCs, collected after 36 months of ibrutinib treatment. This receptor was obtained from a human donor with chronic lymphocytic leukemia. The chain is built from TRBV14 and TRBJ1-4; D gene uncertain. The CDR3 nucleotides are TGTGCCAGCAGCCCCCTAGGGAGTATTGGTGAAAAACTGTTTTTT. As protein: CASSPLGSIGEKLFF.